The entry below describes one TCR beta chain. Antigen unknown. These data belong to a study of shared clonotypes between healthy human individuals. Study findings and constraints: Estimated richness was generally greater in naive than memory subsets.

With 2 bases removed from V and 4 bases from J, the gap between germline ends came to 16 bases. The CDR3 runs 16 residues. Germline V gives CDR1 SEHNR, CDR2 FQNEAQ (reference sequence). Using immunoSEQ multiplex PCR, the repertoire was profiled, and TCRdb retains in-frame clones only, with some absent. The repertoire consists of about 670,000 clones, with around 72% occurring once and the leading ten covering under 2%. Sequences were obtained from memory CD4+ T cells sorted from blood. As to subset: CD45RA-negative fraction. The sequence was collected from a woman in her 30s in good health. This sequence joins TRBV7-9 and TRBJ2-3; weak D call: TRBD2 (5 bases). The CDR3 spells CASSLSLSLVADTQYF. As DNA, the CDR3 is TGTGCCAGCAGCTTATCACTTTCACTAGTGGCAGATACGCAGTATTTT. Filled out from reference TRBV7-9 and TRBJ2-3, the complete variable domain reads DTGVSQNPRHKITKRGQNVTFRCDPISEHNRLYWYRQTLGQGPEFLTYFQNEAQLEKSRLLSDRFSAERPKGSFSTLEIQRTEQGDSAMYLCASSLSLSLVADTQYFGPGTRLTVL.